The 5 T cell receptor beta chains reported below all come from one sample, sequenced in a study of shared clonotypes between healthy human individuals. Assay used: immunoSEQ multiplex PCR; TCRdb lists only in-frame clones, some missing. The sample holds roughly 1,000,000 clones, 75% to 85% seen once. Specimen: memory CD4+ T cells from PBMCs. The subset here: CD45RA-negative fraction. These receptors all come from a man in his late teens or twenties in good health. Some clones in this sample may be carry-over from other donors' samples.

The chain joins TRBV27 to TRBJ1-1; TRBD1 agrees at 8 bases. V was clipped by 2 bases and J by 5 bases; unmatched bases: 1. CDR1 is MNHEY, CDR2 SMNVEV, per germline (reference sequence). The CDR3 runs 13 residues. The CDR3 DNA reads TGTGCCAGCAGTTTAAGGACAGGGACTGAAGCTTTCTTT. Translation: CASSLRTGTEAFF.

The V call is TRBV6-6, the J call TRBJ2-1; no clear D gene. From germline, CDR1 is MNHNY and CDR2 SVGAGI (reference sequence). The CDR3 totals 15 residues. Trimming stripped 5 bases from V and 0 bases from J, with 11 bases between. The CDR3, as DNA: TGTGCCAGCAGTGACCAGAACCCCTCCTACAATGAGCAGTTCTTC. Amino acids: CASSDQNPSYNEQFF.

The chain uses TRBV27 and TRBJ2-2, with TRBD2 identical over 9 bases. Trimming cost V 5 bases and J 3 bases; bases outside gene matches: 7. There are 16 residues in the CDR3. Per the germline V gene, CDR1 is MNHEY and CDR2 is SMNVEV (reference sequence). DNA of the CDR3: TGTGCCAGCAGTACGTTAGCGGGAGATGACACCGGGGAGCTGTTTTTT. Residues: CASSTLAGDDTGELFF.

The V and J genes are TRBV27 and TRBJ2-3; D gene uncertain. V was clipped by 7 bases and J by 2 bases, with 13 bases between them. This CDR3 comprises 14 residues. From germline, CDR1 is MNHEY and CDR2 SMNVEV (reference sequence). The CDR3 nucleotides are TGTGCCAGCAAATTAGAACAGTCCACAGATACGCAGTATTTT. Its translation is CASKLEQSTDTQYF.

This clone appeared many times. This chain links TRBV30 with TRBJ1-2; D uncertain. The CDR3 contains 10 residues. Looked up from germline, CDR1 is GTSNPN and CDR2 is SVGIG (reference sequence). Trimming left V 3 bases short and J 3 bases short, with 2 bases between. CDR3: CAWRDYGYTF. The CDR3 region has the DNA TGTGCCTGGAGGGACTATGGCTACACCTTC.